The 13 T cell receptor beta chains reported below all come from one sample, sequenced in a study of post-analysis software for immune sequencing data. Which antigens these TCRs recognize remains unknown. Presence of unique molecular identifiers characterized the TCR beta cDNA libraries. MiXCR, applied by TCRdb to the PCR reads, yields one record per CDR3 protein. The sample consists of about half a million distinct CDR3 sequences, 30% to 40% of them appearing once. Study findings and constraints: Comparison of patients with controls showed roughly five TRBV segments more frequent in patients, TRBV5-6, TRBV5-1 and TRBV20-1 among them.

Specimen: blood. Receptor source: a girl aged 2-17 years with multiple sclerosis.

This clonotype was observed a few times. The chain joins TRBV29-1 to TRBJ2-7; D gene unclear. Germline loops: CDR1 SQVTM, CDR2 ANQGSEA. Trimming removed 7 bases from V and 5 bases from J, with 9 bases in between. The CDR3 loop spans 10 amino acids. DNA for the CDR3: TGCAGCGCCGATCTCGACGAGCAGTACTTC. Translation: CSADLDEQYF.

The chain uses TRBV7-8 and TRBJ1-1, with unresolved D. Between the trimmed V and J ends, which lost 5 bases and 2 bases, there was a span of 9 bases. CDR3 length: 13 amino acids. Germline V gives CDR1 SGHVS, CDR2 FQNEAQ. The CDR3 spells CASSPRRNTEAFF. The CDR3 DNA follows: TGTGCCAGCAGCCCCAGGCGAAACACTGAAGCTTTCTTT.

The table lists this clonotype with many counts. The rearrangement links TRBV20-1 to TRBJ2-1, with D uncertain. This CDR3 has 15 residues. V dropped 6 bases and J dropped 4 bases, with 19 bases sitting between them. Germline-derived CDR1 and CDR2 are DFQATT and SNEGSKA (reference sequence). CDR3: CSATSLGKLYNEQFF. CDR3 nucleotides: TGCAGTGCGACAAGTCTGGGCAAGCTATACAATGAGCAGTTCTTC.

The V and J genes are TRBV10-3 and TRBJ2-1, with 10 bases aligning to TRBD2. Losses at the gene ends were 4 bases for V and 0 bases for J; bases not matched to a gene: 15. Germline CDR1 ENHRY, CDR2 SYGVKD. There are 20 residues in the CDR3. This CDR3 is CAISGVWGSGGASSYNEQFF. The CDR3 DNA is TGTGCCATCAGTGGAGTCTGGGGGAGCGGGGGGGCGAGCTCCTACAATGAGCAGTTCTTC.

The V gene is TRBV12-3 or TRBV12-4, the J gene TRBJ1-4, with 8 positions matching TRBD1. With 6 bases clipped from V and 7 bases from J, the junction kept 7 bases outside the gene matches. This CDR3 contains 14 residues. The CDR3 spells CASSPGGTAEKLFF. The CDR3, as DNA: TGTGCCAGCAGCCCAGGGGGCACCGCTGAAAAACTGTTTTTT.

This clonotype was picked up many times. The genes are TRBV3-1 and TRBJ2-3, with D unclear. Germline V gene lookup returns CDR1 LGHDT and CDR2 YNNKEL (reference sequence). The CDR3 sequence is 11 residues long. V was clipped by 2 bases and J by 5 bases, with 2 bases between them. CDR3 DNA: TGTGCCAGCAGCCAACGAGATACGCAGTATTTT. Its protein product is CASSQRDTQYF.

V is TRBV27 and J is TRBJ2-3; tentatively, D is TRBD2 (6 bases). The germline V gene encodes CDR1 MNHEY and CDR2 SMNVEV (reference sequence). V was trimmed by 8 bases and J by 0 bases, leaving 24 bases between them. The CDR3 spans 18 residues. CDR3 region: CASGDGDREPPSTDTQYF. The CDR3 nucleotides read TGTGCCAGCGGGGACGGGGACCGGGAGCCCCCTAGCACAGATACGCAGTATTTT.

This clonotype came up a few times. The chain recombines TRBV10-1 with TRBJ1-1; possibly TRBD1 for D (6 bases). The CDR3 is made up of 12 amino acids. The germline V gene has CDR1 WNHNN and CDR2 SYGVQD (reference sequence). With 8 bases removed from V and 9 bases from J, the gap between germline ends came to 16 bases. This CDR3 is CASRGAGTKAFF. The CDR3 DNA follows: TGCGCCAGCCGCGGAGCCGGGACAAAAGCTTTCTTT.

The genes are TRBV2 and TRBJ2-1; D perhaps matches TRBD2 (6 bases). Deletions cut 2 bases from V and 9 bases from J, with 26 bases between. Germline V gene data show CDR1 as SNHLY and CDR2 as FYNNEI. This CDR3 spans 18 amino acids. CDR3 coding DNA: TGTGCCAGCAGTGAATTAAGAGGAGGGCTTACTAGCCACGGTGAGCAGTTCTTC. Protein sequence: CASSELRGGLTSHGEQFF. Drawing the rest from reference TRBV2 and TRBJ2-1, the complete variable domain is EPEVTQTPSHQVTQMGQEVILRCVPISNHLYFYWYRQILGQKVEFLVSFYNNEISEKSEIFDDQFSVERPDGSNFTLKIRSTKLEDSAMYFCASSELRGGLTSHGEQFFGPGTRLTVL.

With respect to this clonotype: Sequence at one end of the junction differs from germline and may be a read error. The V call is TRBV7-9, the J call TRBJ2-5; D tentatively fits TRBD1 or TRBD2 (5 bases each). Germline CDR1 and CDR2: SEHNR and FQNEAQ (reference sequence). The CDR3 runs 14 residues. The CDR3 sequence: CASSLARDQETQYF. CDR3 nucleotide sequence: TGTGCCAGCAGCCTAGCCAGGGATCAAGAGACCCAGTACTTC.

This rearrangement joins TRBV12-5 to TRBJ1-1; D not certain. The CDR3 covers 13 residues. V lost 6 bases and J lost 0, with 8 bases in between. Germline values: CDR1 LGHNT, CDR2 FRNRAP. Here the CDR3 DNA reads TGTGCTAGTGGCCTGACCATGAACACTGAAGCTTTCTTT. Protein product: CASGLTMNTEAFF.

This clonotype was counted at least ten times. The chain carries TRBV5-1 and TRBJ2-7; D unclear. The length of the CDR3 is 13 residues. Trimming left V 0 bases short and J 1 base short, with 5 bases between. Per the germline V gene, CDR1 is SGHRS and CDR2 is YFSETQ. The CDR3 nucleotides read TGCGCCAGCAGCTTGGATGATTCCTACGAGCAGTACTTC. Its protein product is CASSLDDSYEQYF.

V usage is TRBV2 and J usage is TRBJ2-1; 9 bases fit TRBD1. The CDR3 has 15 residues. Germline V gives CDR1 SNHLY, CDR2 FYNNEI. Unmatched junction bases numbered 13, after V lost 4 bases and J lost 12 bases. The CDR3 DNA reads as TGTGCCAGCAGTGCCGGGACAGGGCCCTCGTCGGGGCAGTTCTTC. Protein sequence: CASSAGTGPSSGQFF.